This record concerns one T cell receptor beta chain sequence. The target antigen is unknown. The V end lost 4 bases, the J end lost 0 bases, and 13 bases lay between the germline ends. Germline V gives CDR1 SGHTA, CDR2 FQGNSA. CDR3 length equals 16 residues. This sample is drawn from a study of T cell responses to AZD1222 COVID-19 vaccine. Regarding the study as a whole: Clonal diversity was possibly underestimated; the donors were predominantly white British and more often female. Spike-specific TCRs gained breadth and depth after people received two AZD1222 doses. Targeting of unmutated variant regions was reportedly seen in nearly half of spike-specific TCRs.

Profiling relied on immunoSEQ multiplex PCR, and the TCRdb table lists in-frame clones only, not all of them. This sample has 120,000 or so clones, with 80% to 90% found just once. The chain employs TRBV7-2 and TRBJ1-5, with D uncertain. The clonotype originates from an adult in good health. The source was peripheral blood, collected on day 0 of MenACWY control vaccination. The CDR3 sequence: CASSSNIGFSNQPQHF. The DNA of the CDR3 is TGTGCCAGCAGCTCTAATATAGGCTTTAGCAATCAGCCCCAGCATTTT. Drawing the rest from reference TRBV7-2 and TRBJ1-5, the complete variable domain is GAGVSQSPSNKVTEKGKDVELRCDPISGHTALYWYRQSLGQGLEFLIYFQGNSAPDKSGLPSDRFSAERTGGSVSTLTIQRTQQEDSAVYLCASSSNIGFSNQPQHFGDGTRLSIL.